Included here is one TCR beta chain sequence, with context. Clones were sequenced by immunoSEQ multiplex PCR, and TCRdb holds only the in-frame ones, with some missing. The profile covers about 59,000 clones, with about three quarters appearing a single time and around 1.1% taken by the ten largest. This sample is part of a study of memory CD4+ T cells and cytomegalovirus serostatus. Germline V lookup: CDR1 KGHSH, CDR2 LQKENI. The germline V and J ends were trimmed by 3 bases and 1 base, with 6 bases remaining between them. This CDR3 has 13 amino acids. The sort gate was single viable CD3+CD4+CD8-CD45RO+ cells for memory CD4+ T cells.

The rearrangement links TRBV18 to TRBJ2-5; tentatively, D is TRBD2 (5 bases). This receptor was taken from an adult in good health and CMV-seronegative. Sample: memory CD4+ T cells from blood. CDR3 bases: TGTGCCAGCTCACCCGGACTCCAAGAGACCCAGTACTTC. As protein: CASSPGLQETQYF.